The T cell receptor beta chain under discussion was sequenced for a study of neurological immune-mediated disorders. TCRdb itself ran the 5' RACE reads through MiXCR, one entry per CDR3 protein. Among 30,000 to 45,000 distinct CDR3 sequences, nearly 5% were seen once, and the ten largest hold roughly 10%. This clonotype has ten or more counts. CDR3 length: 18 residues. The V end was cut by 5 bases, the J end by 0 bases, with 17 bases between. The germline CDR1 and CDR2 sequences are SGHTA and FQGNSA. The sequenced material came from CD4+ T cells from blood. This chain connects TRBV7-2 to TRBJ2-6; D is undetermined. This TCR came from a man between 18 and 35 years old in good health. The CDR3 loop reads CASSVRHPSSSGANVLTF. The CDR3 DNA reads as TGTGCCAGCAGCGTTCGACACCCGTCTAGCTCTGGGGCCAACGTCCTGACTTTC.